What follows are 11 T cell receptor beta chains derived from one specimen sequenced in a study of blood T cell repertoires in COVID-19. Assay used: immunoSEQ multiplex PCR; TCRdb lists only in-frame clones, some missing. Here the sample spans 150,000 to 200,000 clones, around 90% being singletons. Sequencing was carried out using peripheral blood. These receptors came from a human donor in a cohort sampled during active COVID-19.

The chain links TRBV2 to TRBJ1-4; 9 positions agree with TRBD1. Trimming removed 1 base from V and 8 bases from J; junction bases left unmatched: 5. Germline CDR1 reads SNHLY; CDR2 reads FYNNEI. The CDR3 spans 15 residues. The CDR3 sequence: CASSEGGTGFEKLFF. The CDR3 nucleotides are TGTGCCAGCAGTGAAGGGGGGACAGGGTTCGAAAAACTGTTTTTT. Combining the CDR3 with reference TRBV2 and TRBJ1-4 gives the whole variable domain EPEVTQTPSHQVTQMGQEVILRCVPISNHLYFYWYRQILGQKVEFLVSFYNNEISEKSEIFDDQFSVERPDGSNFTLKIRSTKLEDSAMYFCASSEGGTGFEKLFFGSGTQLSVL.

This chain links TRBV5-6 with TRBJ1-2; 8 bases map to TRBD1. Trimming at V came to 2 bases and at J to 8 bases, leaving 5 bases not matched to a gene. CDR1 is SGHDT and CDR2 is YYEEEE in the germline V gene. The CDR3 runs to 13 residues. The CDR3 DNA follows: TGTGCCAGCAGCTTCAGGGGGCAGAGCGGCTACACCTTC. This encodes CASSFRGQSGYTF.

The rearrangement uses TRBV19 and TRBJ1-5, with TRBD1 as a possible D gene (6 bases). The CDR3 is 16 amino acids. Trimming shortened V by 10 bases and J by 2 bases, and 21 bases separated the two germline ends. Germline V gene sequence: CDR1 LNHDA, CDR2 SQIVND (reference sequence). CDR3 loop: CATKKEQGRGNQPQHF. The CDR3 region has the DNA TGTGCCACCAAGAAGGAACAGGGAAGGGGCAATCAGCCCCAGCATTTT.

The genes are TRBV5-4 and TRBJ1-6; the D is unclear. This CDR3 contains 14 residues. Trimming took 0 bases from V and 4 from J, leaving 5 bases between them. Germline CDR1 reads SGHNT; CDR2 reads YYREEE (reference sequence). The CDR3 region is CASSLDSYNSPLHF. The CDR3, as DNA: TGTGCCAGCAGCTTGGACTCGTATAATTCACCCCTCCACTTT. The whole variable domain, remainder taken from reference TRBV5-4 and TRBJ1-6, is ETGVTQSPTHLIKTRGQQVTLRCSSQSGHNTVSWYQQALGQGPQFIFQYYREEENGRGNFPPRFSGLQFPNYSSELNVNALELDDSALYLCASSLDSYNSPLHFGNGTRLTVT.

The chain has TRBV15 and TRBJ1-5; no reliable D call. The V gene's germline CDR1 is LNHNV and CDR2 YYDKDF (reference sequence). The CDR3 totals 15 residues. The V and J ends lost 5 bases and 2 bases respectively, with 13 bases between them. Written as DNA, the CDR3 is TGTGCCACCAGCCCTGAATACAGAGGCAATCAGCCCCAGCATTTT. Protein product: CATSPEYRGNQPQHF.

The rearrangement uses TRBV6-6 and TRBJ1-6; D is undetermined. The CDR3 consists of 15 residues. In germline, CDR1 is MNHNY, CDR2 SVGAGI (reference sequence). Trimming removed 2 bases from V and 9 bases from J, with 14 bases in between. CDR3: CASSYDSTRGSPLHF. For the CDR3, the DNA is TGTGCCAGCAGTTACGATAGCACCCGGGGTTCACCCCTCCACTTT.

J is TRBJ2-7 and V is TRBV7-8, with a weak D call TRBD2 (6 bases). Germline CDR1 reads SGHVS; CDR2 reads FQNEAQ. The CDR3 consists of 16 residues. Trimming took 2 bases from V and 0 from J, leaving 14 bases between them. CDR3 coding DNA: TGTGCCAGCAGCTTACTCAGTTTAGCGGCCTCCTACGAGCAGTACTTC. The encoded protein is CASSLLSLAASYEQYF.

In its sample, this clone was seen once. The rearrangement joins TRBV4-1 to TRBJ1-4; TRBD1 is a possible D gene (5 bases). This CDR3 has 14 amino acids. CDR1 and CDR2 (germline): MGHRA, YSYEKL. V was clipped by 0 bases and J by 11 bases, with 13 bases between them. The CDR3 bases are TGCGCCAGCAGCCAAGATGGCGGGGGGAGGAAACTGTTTTTT. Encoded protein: CASSQDGGGRKLFF.

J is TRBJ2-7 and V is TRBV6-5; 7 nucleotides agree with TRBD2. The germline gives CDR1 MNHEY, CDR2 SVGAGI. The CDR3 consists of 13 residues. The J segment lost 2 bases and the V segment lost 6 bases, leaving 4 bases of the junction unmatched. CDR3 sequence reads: CASRDGLAYEQYF. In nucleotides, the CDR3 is TGTGCCAGCAGGGACGGACTAGCCTACGAGCAGTACTTC.

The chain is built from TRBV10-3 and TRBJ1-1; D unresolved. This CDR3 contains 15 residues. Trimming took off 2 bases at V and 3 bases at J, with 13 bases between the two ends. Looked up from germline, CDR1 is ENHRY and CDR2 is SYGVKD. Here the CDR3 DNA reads TGTGCCATCAGTGAGGGAGGGTATCGGGACACTGAAGCTTTCTTT. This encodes CAISEGGYRDTEAFF.

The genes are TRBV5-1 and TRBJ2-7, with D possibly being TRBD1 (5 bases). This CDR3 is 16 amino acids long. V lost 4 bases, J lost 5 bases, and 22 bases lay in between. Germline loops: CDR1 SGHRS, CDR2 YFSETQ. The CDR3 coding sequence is TGCGCCAGCAGCCCGTCGAATGGGGCAATGTTCCACGAGCAGTACTTC. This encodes CASSPSNGAMFHEQYF.